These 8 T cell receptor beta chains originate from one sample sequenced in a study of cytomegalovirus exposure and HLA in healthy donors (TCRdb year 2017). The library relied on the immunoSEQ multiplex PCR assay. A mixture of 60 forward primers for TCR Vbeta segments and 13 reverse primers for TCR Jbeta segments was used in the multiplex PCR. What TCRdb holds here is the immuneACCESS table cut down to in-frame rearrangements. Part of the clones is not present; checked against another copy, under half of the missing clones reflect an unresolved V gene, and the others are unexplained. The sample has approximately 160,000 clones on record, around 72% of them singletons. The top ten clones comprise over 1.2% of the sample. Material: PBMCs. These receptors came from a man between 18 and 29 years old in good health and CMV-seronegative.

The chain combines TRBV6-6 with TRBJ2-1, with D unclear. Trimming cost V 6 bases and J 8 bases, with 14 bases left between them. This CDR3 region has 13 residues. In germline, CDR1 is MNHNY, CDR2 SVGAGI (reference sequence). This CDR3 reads CASRPSVGYEQFF. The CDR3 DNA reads TGTGCCAGCAGGCCCTCCGTGGGCTATGAGCAGTTCTTC.

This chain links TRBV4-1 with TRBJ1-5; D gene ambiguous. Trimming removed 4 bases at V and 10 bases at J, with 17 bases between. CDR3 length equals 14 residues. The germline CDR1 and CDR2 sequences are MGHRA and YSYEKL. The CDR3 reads CASSPYGVLDPQHF. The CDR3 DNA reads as TGCGCCAGCAGCCCGTATGGCGTCCTAGATCCCCAGCATTTT.

DNA of the CDR3: TGTGCCAGCAGCTTAGCCAGGCCGGTCTACAATGAGCAGTTCTTC. Translated: CASSLARPVYNEQFF. This chain joins TRBV13 and TRBJ2-1, with D unresolved. Trimming took 1 base from V and 3 from J, leaving 10 bases between them. Per germline, CDR1 PRHDT and CDR2 FYEKMQ (reference sequence). The CDR3 is 15 amino acids.

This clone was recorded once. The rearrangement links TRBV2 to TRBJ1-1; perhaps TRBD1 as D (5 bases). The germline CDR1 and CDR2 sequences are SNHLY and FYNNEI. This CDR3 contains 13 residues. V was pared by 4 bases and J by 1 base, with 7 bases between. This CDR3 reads CASSADRNTEAFF. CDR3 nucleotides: TGTGCCAGCAGTGCAGACAGGAACACTGAAGCTTTCTTT.

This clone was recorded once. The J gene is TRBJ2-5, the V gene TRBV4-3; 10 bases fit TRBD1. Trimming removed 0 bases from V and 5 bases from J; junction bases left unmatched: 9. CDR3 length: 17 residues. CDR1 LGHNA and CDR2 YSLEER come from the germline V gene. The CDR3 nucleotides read TGCGCCAGCAGCCAAGATTGGACAGGGGGGCACTGGGAGACCCAGTACTTC. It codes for CASSQDWTGGHWETQYF.

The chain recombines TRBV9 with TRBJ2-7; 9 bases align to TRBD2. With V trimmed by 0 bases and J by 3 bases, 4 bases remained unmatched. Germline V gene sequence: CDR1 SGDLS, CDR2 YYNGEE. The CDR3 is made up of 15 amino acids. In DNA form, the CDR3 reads TGTGCCAGCAGCGTAGCTGCTAGCGGGGTCTACGAGCAGTACTTC. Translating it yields CASSVAASGVYEQYF.

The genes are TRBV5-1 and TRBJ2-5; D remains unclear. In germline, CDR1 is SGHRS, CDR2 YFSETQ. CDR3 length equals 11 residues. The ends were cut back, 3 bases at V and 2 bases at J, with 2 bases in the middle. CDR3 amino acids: CASSSQETQYF. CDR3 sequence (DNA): TGCGCCAGCAGCTCGCAAGAGACCCAGTACTTC.

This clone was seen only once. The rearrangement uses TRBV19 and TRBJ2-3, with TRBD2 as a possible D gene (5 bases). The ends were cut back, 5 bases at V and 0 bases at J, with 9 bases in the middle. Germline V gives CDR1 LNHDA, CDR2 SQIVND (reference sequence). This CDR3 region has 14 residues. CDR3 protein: CASSPRTSTDTQYF. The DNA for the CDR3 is TGTGCCAGTAGTCCTCGGACTAGCACAGATACGCAGTATTTT.